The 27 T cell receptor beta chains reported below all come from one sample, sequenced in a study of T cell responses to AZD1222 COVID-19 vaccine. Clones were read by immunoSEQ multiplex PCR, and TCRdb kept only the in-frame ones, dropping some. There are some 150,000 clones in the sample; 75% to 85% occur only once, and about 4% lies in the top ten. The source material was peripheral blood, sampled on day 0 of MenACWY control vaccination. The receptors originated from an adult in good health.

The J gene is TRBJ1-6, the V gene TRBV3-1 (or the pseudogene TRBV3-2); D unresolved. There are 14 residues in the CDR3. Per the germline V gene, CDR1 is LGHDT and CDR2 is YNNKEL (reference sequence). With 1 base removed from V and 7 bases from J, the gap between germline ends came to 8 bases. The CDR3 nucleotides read TGTGCCAGCAGCCAAGTCTCTGGCAATTCACCCCTCCACTTT. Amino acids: CASSQVSGNSPLHF.

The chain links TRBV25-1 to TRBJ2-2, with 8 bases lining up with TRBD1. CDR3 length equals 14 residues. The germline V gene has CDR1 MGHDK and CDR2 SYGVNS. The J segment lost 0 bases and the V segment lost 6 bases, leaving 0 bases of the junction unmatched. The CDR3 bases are TGTGCCAGCAGGGGACAGGCGAACACCGGGGAGCTGTTTTTT. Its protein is CASRGQANTGELFF.

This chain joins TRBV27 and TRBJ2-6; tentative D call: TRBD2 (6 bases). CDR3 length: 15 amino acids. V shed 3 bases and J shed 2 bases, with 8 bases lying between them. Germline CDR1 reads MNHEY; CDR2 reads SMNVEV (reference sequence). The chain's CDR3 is CASSFWEAGANVLTF. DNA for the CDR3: TGTGCCAGCAGTTTTTGGGAGGCTGGGGCCAACGTCCTGACTTTC. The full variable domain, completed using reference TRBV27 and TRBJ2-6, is EAQVTQNPRYLITVTGKKLTVTCSQNMNHEYMSWYRQDPGLGLRQIYYSMNVEVTDKGDVPEGYKVSRKEKRNFPLILESPSPNQTSLYFCASSFWEAGANVLTFGAGSRLTVL.

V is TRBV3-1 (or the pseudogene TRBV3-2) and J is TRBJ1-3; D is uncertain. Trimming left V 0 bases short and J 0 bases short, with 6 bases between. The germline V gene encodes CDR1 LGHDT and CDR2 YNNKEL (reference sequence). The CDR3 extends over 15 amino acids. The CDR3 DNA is TGTGCCAGCAGCCAAGAGGGCCTCTCTGGAAACACCATATATTTT. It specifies CASSQEGLSGNTIYF.

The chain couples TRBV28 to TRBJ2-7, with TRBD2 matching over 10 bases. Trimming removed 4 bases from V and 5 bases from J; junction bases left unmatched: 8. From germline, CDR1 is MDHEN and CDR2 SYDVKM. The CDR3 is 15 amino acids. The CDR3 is CASSSQAGGVNEQYV. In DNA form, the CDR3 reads TGTGCCAGCAGTTCCCAAGCGGGGGGGGTCAACGAGCAGTACGTC.

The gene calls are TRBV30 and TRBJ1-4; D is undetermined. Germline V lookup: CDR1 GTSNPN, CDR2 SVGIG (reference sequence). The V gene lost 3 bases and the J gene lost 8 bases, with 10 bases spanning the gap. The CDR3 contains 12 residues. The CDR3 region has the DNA TGTGCCTGGAGCCTTTTTAACGAAAAACTGTTTTTT. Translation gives CAWSLFNEKLFF.

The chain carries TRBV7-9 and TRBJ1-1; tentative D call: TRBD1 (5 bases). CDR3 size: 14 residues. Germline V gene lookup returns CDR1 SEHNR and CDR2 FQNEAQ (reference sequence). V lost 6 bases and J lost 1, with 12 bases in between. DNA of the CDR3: TGTGCCAGCAGTCAGACAGTTAAGAACACTGAAGCTTTCTTT. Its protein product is CASSQTVKNTEAFF. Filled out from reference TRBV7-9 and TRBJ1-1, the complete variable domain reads DTGVSQNPRHKITKRGQNVTFRCDPISEHNRLYWYRQTLGQGPEFLTYFQNEAQLEKSRLLSDRFSAERPKGSFSTLEIQRTEQGDSAMYLCASSQTVKNTEAFFGQGTRLTVV.

This CDR3 is CASSSRDSSGNTIYF. As DNA, the CDR3 is TGTGCCAGTAGTAGCCGGGACAGCTCTGGAAACACCATATATTTT. The chain carries TRBV19 and TRBJ1-3; 7 bases map to TRBD1. The trim removed 4 bases at V and 0 bases at J, leaving 3 bases unmatched. CDR1 is LNHDA and CDR2 is SQIVND in the germline V gene (reference sequence). The CDR3 is 15 amino acids.

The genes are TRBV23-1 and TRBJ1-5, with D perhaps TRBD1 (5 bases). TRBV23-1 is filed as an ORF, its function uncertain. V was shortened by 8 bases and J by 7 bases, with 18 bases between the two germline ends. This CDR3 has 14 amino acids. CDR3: CASHGAGGNQPQHF. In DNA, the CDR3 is TGCGCCAGCCATGGGGCGGGAGGGAACCAGCCCCAGCATTTT.

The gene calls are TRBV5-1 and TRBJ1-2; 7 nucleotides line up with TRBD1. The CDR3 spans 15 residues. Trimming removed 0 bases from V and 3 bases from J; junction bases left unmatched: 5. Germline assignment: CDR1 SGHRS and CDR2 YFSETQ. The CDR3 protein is CASSLAAGGDYGYTF. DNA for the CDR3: TGCGCCAGCAGCTTGGCGGCAGGGGGAGACTATGGCTACACCTTC.

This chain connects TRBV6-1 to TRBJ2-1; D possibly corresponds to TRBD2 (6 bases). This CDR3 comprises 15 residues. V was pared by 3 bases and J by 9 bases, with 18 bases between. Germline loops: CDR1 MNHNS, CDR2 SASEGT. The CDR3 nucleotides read TGTGCCAGCAGTGAGGTGGGACTCGTATCCGCTGAGCAGTTCTTC. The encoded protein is CASSEVGLVSAEQFF.

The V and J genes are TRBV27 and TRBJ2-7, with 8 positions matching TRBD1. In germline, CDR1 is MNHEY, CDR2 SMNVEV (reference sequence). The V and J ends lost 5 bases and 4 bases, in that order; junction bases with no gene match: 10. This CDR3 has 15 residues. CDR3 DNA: TGTGCCAGCAGTACTTCAGGGGGCCTGCGGTACGAGCAGTACGTC. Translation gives CASSTSGGLRYEQYV.

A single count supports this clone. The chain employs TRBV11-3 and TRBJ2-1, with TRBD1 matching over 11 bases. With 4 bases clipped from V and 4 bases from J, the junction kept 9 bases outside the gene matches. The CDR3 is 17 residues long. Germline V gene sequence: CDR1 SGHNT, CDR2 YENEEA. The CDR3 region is CASSSKRTGGSYNEQFF. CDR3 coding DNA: TGTGCCAGCAGCTCCAAACGGACAGGGGGCTCGTACAATGAGCAGTTCTTC.

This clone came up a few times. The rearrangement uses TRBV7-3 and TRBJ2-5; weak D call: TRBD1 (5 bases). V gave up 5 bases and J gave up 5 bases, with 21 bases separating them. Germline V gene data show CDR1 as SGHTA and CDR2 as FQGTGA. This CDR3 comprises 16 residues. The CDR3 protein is CASSQTGSPALETQYF. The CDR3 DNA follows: TGTGCCAGCAGCCAAACAGGTTCCCCGGCGTTGGAGACCCAGTACTTC.

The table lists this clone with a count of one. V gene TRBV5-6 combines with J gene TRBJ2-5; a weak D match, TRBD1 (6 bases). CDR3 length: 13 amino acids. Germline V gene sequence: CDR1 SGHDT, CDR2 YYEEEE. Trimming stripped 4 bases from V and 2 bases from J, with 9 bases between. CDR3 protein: CASSPRGQETQYF. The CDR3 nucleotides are TGTGCCAGCAGCCCTAGGGGGCAAGAGACCCAGTACTTC.

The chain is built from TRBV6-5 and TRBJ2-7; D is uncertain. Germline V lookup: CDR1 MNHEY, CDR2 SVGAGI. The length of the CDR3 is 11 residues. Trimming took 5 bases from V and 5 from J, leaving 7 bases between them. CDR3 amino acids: CASSPLDEQYF. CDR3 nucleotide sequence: TGTGCCAGCAGTCCCCTCGACGAGCAGTACTTC.

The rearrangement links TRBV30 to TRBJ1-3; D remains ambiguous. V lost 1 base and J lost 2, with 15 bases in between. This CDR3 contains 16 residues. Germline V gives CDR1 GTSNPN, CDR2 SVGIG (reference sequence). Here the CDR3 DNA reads TGTGCCTGGAGTGCAACGGGAGTTATGGCTGGAAACACCATATATTTT. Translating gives CAWSATGVMAGNTIYF.

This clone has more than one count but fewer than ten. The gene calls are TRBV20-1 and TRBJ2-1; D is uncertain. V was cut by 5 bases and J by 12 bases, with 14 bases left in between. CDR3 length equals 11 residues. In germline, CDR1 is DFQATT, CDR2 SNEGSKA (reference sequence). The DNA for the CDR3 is TGCAGTGCTGCACCGGGCTCAGGGCAGTTCTTC. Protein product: CSAAPGSGQFF.

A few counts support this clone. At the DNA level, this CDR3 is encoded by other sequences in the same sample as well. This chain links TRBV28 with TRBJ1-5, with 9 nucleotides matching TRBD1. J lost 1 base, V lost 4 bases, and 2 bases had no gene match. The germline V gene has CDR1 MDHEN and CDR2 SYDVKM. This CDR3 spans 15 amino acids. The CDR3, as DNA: TGTGCCAGCAGTTCGACAGGGGGGAGCAATCAGCCCCAGCATTTT. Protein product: CASSSTGGSNQPQHF.

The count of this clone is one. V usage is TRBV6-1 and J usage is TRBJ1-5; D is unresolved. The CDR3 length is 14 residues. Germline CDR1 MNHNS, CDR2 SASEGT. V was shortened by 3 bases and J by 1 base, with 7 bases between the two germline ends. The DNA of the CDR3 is TGTGCCAGCAGTGAGGTATCCAGCAATCAGCCCCAGCATTTT. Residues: CASSEVSSNQPQHF.

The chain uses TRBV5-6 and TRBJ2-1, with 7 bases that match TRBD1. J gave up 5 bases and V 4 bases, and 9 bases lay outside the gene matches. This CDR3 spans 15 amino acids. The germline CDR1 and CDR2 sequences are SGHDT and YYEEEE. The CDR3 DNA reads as TGTGCCAGCAGCCGGAGGACAGGCCATCACAATGAGCAGTTCTTC. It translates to CASSRRTGHHNEQFF.

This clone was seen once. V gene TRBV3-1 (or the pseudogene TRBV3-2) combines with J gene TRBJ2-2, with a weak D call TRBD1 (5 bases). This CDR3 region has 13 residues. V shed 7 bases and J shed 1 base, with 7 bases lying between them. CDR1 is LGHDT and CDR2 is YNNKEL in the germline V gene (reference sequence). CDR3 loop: CASNTGNTGELFF. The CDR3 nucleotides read TGTGCCAGCAATACAGGGAACACCGGGGAGCTGTTTTTT.

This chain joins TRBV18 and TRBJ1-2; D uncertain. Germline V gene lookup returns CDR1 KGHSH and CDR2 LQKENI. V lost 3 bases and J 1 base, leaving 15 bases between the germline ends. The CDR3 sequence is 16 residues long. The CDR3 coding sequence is TGTGCCAGCTCACCGAGAGCGGCAGGTGGTAACTATGGCTACACCTTC. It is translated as CASSPRAAGGNYGYTF.

CDR3 bases: TGTGCCAGCAGCCCAAGGGGGGGGGTATACGAGCAGTACGTC. Encoded protein: CASSPRGGVYEQYV. The V and J genes are TRBV6-5 and TRBJ2-7, with D possibly TRBD2 on 7 matching bases. The germline V gene encodes CDR1 MNHEY and CDR2 SVGAGI. Between the trimmed V and J ends, which lost 6 bases and 4 bases, there was a span of 16 bases. There are 14 residues in the CDR3.

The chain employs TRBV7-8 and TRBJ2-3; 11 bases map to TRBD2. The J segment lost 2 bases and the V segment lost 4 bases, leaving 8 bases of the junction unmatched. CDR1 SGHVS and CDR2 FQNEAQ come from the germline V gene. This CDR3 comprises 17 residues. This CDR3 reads CASSWMPTSGATDTQYF. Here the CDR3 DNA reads TGTGCCAGCAGCTGGATGCCGACTAGCGGGGCCACAGATACGCAGTATTTT.

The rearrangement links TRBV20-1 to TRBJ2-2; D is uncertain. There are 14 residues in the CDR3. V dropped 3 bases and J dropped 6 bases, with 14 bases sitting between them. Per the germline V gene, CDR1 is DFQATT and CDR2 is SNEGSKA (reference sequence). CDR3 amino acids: CSASSPRIAGELFF. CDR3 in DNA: TGCAGTGCTAGTTCCCCGAGAATAGCCGGGGAGCTGTTTTTT.

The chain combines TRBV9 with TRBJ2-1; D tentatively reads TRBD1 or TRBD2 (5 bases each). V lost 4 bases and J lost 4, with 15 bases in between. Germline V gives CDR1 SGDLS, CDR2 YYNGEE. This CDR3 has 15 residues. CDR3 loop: CASSLSGTPYNEQFF. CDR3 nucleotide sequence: TGTGCCAGCAGCTTGTCCGGGACGCCTTACAATGAGCAGTTCTTC.